Below, 8 T cell receptor beta chains from the same sample are listed, as sequenced in a study of T-cell memory formation after mild COVID-19. TCRdb re-called the 5' RACE reads through MiXCR, storing one row per CDR3 protein. The sample consists of roughly 380,000 distinct CDR3 sequences, under 30% of them appearing once. The material sequenced was PBMCs or a T cell subset sorted from them (not recorded which). Source of these receptors: an adult woman who had mild COVID-19 (a few samples of this study predate the infection). Cell type and time point are not known.

This clonotype was seen a few times. V usage is TRBV27 and J usage is TRBJ2-7; D is perhaps TRBD1 or TRBD2 (5 bases each). This CDR3 is built from 15 residues. V lost 6 bases to trimming and J lost 0 bases, with 15 bases between them. Germline values: CDR1 MNHEY, CDR2 SMNVEV (reference sequence). In DNA form, the CDR3 reads TGTGCCAGCAGCCGGGCCGGGACGGTCTCCTACGAGCAGTACTTC. It specifies CASSRAGTVSYEQYF.

Only a few counts were recorded for this clonotype. The genes are TRBV5-1 and TRBJ2-2, with 7 bases aligning to TRBD1. The germline gives CDR1 SGHRS, CDR2 YFSETQ. V was clipped by 4 bases and J by 3 bases; unmatched bases: 6. The CDR3 covers 15 residues. CDR3 sequence reads: CASSARTGDTGELFF. DNA of the CDR3: TGCGCCAGCAGCGCAAGGACAGGTGACACCGGGGAGCTGTTTTTT.

This clonotype was counted many times. The chain joins TRBV7-9 to TRBJ1-1; D gene uncertain. The CDR3 loop spans 13 amino acids. Looked up from germline, CDR1 is SEHNR and CDR2 is FQNEAQ (reference sequence). V lost 4 bases and J 0 bases, leaving 6 bases between the germline ends. CDR3 in DNA: TGTGCCAGCAGCTCTTCCCTGAACACTGAAGCTTTCTTT. This translates into CASSSSLNTEAFF.

Here the CDR3 reads CAIMRDRAFTEAFF. The CDR3 DNA follows: TGTGCCATCATGCGGGACAGGGCTTTCACTGAAGCTTTCTTT. This sequence joins TRBV10-3 and TRBJ1-1; 9 positions match TRBD1. This CDR3 comprises 14 residues. Germline V CDR1 and CDR2: ENHRY, SYGVKD. Trimming at V came to 7 bases and at J to 4 bases, leaving 7 bases not matched to a gene.

This chain links TRBV7-2 with TRBJ1-4, with a tentative D call TRBD1 (6 bases). Trimming removed 4 bases from V and 8 bases from J, with 17 bases in between. The CDR3 has 15 residues. Germline lookup yields CDR1 SGHTA and CDR2 FQGNSA. The CDR3 protein is CASSSPWAGEEKLFF. The CDR3 bases are TGTGCCAGCAGCTCCCCCTGGGCAGGGGAAGAAAAACTGTTTTTT.

This clonotype was recorded a few times. The J gene is TRBJ2-7, the V gene TRBV4-1, with D perhaps given as TRBD1 or TRBD2 (8 bases each). The CDR3 runs to 15 residues. V was clipped by 4 bases and J by 5 bases, with 18 bases between them. CDR1 and CDR2 (germline): MGHRA, YSYEKL. The CDR3 spells CASSLQGAGGDEQYF. The CDR3 DNA reads as TGCGCCAGCAGCCTTCAGGGGGCGGGGGGTGACGAGCAGTACTTC.

The table lists this clonotype with many counts. V gene TRBV27 combines with J gene TRBJ2-2, with 7 nucleotides matching TRBD2. Germline V CDR1 and CDR2: MNHEY, SMNVEV (reference sequence). Germline trimming cut 3 bases from V and 5 bases from J; bases unmatched to any gene: 6. CDR3 length equals 15 residues. The CDR3 region has the DNA TGTGCCAGCAGTTTCACGCAGGGAGGGACCGGGGAGCTGTTTTTT. Protein product: CASSFTQGGTGELFF.

This sequence joins TRBV7-9 and TRBJ2-1; tentative D call: TRBD2 (6 bases). This CDR3 has 14 amino acids. The V and J ends lost 0 bases and 6 bases respectively, with 9 bases between them. Germline V CDR1 and CDR2: SEHNR, FQNEAQ (reference sequence). CDR3 DNA: TGTGCCAGCAGCTTAGCGGCGGGGAGCAATGAGCAGTTCTTC. This codes for CASSLAAGSNEQFF.